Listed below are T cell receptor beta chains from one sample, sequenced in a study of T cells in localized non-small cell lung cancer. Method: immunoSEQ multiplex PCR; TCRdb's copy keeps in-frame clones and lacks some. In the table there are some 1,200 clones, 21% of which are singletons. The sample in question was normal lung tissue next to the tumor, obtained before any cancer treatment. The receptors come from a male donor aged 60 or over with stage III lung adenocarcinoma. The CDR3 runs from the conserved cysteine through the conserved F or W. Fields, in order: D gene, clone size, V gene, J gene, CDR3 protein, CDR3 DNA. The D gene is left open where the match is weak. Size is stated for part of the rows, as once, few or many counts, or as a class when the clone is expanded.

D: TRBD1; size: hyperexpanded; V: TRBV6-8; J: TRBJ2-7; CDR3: CATNRDRGRYEQYF; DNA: TGTGCCACCAACCGGGACAGGGGGCGCTACGAGCAGTACTTC
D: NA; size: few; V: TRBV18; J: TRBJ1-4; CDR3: CASSPIGNEKLFF; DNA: TGTGCCAGCTCACCAATTGGGAATGAAAAACTGTTTTTT
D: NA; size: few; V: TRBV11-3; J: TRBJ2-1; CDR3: CASSPLTGISYNEQFF; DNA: TGTGCCAGCAGCCCTTTGACGGGGATCTCCTACAATGAGCAGTTCTTC
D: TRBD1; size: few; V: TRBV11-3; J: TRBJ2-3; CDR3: CASSPGQGSADTQYF; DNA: TGTGCCAGCAGCCCAGGACAGGGGTCCGCAGATACGCAGTATTTT
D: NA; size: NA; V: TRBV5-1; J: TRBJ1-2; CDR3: CASSLEGSNYGYTF; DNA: TGCGCCAGCAGCTTGGAGGGGTCTAACTATGGCTACACCTTC
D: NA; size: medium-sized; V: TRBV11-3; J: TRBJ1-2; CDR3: CASSPREVYYGYTF; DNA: TGTGCCAGCAGTCCCAGGGAGGTCTACTATGGCTACACCTTC
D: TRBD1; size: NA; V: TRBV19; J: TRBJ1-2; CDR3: CASRDRGIDGYTF; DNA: TGTGCCAGTAGGGACAGGGGGATCGATGGCTACACCTTC
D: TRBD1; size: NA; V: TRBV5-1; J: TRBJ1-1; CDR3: CASSSPGGPLGLGF; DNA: TGCGCCAGCAGCTCACCAGGGGGACCCCTTGGTCTAGGCTTT
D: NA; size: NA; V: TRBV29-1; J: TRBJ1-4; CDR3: CSVGPVGGLNEKLFF; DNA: TGCAGCGTTGGCCCCGTCGGAGGCCTTAATGAAAAACTGTTTTTT
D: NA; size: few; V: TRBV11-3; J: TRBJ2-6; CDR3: CASSLVVSPGANVLTF; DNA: TGTGCCAGCAGCTTAGTGGTCAGCCCTGGGGCCAACGTCCTGACTTTC
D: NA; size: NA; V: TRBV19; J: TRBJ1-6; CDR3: CASTSQGNSPLHF; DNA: TGTGCCAGTACAAGTCAGGGTAATTCACCCCTCCACTTT
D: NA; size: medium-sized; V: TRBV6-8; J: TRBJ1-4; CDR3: CASRPRTGGEKLFF; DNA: TGTGCCAGCAGGCCAAGAACGGGGGGAGAAAAACTGTTTTTT
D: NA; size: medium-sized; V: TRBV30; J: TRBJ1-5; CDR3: CAWSEGSSLNQPQHF; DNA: TGTGCCTGGAGTGAAGGAAGTTCACTGAATCAGCCCCAGCATTTT
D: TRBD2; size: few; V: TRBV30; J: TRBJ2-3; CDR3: CAWKISGADTQYF; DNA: TGTGCCTGGAAGATTAGCGGGGCAGATACGCAGTATTTT
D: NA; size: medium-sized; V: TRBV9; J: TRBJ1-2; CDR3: CASSQTPTPYYGYTF; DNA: TGTGCCAGCAGCCAAACTCCCACGCCCTACTATGGCTACACCTTC
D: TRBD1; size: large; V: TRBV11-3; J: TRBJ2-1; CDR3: CASSGQGPYNEQFF; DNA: TGTGCCAGCAGTGGACAGGGCCCCTACAATGAGCAGTTCTTC